A single sample gave rise to the 20 T cell receptor beta chains below, sequenced in a study of blood T cell repertoires in COVID-19. Repertoires were generated with immunoSEQ multiplex PCR, while TCRdb's copy carries only in-frame clones and drops some. The table records 150,000 to 200,000 clones, about four fifths of them present only once. Sequenced: peripheral blood. The receptors shown here come from a man in his sixties with active or convalescent COVID-19.

The chain recombines TRBV14 with TRBJ2-1; 10 bases agree with TRBD2. The CDR3 contains 17 residues. CDR1 is SGHDN, CDR2 FVKESK, per germline. Germline trimming cut 1 base from V and 0 bases from J; bases unmatched to any gene: 3. The CDR3 DNA sequence: TGTGCCAGCAGCCAAGGACTAGCGGGTTACTCCTACAATGAGCAGTTCTTC. Protein product: CASSQGLAGYSYNEQFF.

CDR3 loop: CASIDRSYSNQPQHF. The CDR3 DNA is TGTGCCAGTATCGACAGGTCATATAGCAATCAGCCCCAGCATTTT. The V call is TRBV19, the J call TRBJ1-5, with a possible D match to TRBD1 (6 bases). V lost 7 bases and J lost 0, with 13 bases in between. CDR3 length: 15 amino acids. CDR1 and CDR2 (germline): LNHDA, SQIVND (reference sequence).

This clone was counted between two and nine times. The chain carries TRBV5-8 and TRBJ1-5; 7 bases align to TRBD1. The junction had 3 bases not matched to a gene; V was cut back by 1 base and J by 5 bases. The germline V gene encodes CDR1 SGHTS and CDR2 YDEGEE. This CDR3 contains 14 residues. CDR3 loop: CASSLKTGHQPQHF. The CDR3 bases are TGTGCCAGCAGCTTGAAGACAGGGCATCAGCCCCAGCATTTT. Full variable domain (remainder filled in from reference TRBV5-8 and TRBJ1-5): EAGVTQSPTHLIKTRGQQATLRCSPISGHTSVYWYQQALGLGLQFLLWYDEGEERNRGNFPPRFSGRQFPNYSSELNVNALELEDSALYLCASSLKTGHQPQHFGDGTRLSIL.

The chain carries TRBV7-9 and TRBJ2-1, with TRBD1 as a possible D gene (6 bases). The V and J ends lost 1 base and 0 bases respectively, with 10 bases between them. CDR3 length equals 16 residues. CDR1 is SEHNR and CDR2 is FQNEAQ in the germline V gene (reference sequence). CDR3 region: CASSLGQASSYNEQFF. The CDR3 coding sequence is TGTGCCAGCAGCTTAGGACAGGCGAGCTCCTACAATGAGCAGTTCTTC.

Note on this clone: This sample also contains other DNA sequences that code for the same CDR3. The CDR3 here is CASSLARQGGTDTQYF. DNA of the CDR3: TGTGCCAGCAGCTTAGCCCGACAGGGTGGCACAGATACGCAGTATTTT. The chain has TRBV7-8 and TRBJ2-3; 7 nucleotides line up with TRBD1. The CDR3 is 16 residues long. The germline V gene encodes CDR1 SGHVS and CDR2 FQNEAQ. The V gene end was trimmed by 0 bases and the J gene end by 1 base; junction bases not matched to a gene: 4.

The chain links TRBV12-3 or TRBV12-4 to TRBJ2-7; D uncertain. Trimming pared 5 bases from V and 5 bases from J, leaving 7 bases between. CDR3 length: 11 residues. The CDR3 here is CASSVTDEQYF. Written as DNA, the CDR3 is TGTGCCAGCAGTGTGACTGACGAGCAGTACTTC.

This clone was seen more than once but under ten times. This chain links TRBV29-1 with TRBJ2-2; TRBD2 is a possible D gene (6 bases). The V gene's germline CDR1 is SQVTM and CDR2 ANQGSEA. The CDR3 contains 13 residues. V gave up 7 bases and J gave up 0 bases, with 9 bases separating them. The CDR3 nucleotides are TGCAGCGCTAGCGAACCGAACACCGGGGAGCTGTTTTTT. It yields the protein CSASEPNTGELFF.

The chain couples TRBV15 to TRBJ1-5; the match to TRBD1 covers 7 bases. After removal of 7 bases from V and 4 bases from J, the junction contained 10 bases not matched to a gene. The CDR3 is made up of 15 amino acids. CDR1 is LNHNV, CDR2 YYDKDF, per germline (reference sequence). The CDR3: CATTPGKQGNQPQHF. As DNA, the CDR3 is TGTGCCACCACTCCGGGGAAACAGGGGAATCAGCCCCAGCATTTT.

The J gene is TRBJ2-6, the V gene TRBV6-5; D remains ambiguous. Germline V lookup: CDR1 MNHEY, CDR2 SVGAGI. Trimming shortened V by 6 bases and J by 4 bases, and 13 bases separated the two germline ends. This CDR3 region has 15 residues. CDR3 bases: TGTGCCAGCAGCACCGATCAGGCAGGGGCCAACGTCCTGACTTTC. It is translated as CASSTDQAGANVLTF.

The chain employs TRBV5-1 and TRBJ2-7, with D possibly TRBD1 on 5 matching bases. Per the germline V gene, CDR1 is SGHRS and CDR2 is YFSETQ. The V gene lost 6 bases and the J gene lost 4 bases, with 17 bases spanning the gap. CDR3 length: 14 amino acids. The CDR3 DNA reads TGCGCCAGCACCCCGGGCACTGGGGCGTACGAGCAGTACTTC. This gives the protein CASTPGTGAYEQYF.

This rearrangement joins TRBV11-2 to TRBJ2-4; the match to TRBD2 covers 8 bases. Germline CDR1 is SGHAT and CDR2 is FQNNGV. V gave up 10 bases and J gave up 9 bases; unmatched junction bases: 11. The CDR3 extends over 13 amino acids. This chain's CDR3 is CATSRERGSIQYF. The DNA for the CDR3 is TGTGCCACCTCCCGCGAGCGGGGGTCCATTCAGTACTTC.

The gene calls are TRBV16 and TRBJ1-4, with D uncertain. The V gene's germline CDR1 is KGHSY and CDR2 FQNENV. The V gene lost 0 bases and the J gene lost 6 bases, with 17 bases spanning the gap. CDR3 size: 17 residues. This CDR3 is CASSQSRVGREDEKLFF. CDR3 sequence (DNA): TGTGCCAGCAGCCAATCGAGAGTGGGGAGGGAGGATGAAAAACTGTTTTTT.

The genes are TRBV6-2 or TRBV6-3 and TRBJ2-1; 9 nucleotides match TRBD2. With 4 bases clipped from V and 15 bases from J, the junction kept 10 bases outside the gene matches. The CDR3 contains 13 residues. Germline V gene sequence: CDR1 MNHEY, CDR2 SVGEGT. The CDR3 protein is CASSSNIAGALFF. CDR3 sequence (DNA): TGTGCCAGCAGTTCTAATATAGCGGGAGCTCTGTTCTTC.

CDR3 nucleotide sequence: TGTGCCAGCAGCCCGGACAGGGTAAATGATGGCTACACCTTC. Protein product: CASSPDRVNDGYTF. The chain couples TRBV7-9 to TRBJ1-2; 8 bases agree with TRBD1. Unmatched junction bases numbered 8, after V lost 5 bases and J lost 6 bases. The CDR3 extends over 14 amino acids. Per germline, CDR1 SEHNR and CDR2 FQNEAQ (reference sequence).

This chain links TRBV12-3 or TRBV12-4 with TRBJ2-7; D not certain. Trimming shortened V by 6 bases and J by 2 bases, and 11 bases separated the two germline ends. The CDR3 runs 13 residues. The chain's CDR3 is CASSPPGTYEQYF. The CDR3 nucleotides are TGTGCCAGCAGCCCTCCGGGTACCTACGAGCAGTACTTC.

The V gene is TRBV18, the J gene TRBJ1-2; TRBD1 agrees at 7 bases. Per germline, CDR1 KGHSH and CDR2 LQKENI. The CDR3 is 16 residues long. Losses at the gene ends were 6 bases for V and 6 bases for J; bases not matched to a gene: 16. CDR3 amino acids: CASSPVYRGPLNGYTF. In nucleotides, the CDR3 is TGTGCCAGCTCCCCAGTCTACAGGGGACCTCTCAATGGCTACACCTTC. The full variable domain, rest sourced from reference TRBV18 and TRBJ1-2, is NAGVMQNPRHLVRRRGQEARLRCSPMKGHSHVYWYRQLPEEGLKFMVYLQKENIIDESGMPKERFSAEFPKEGPSILRIQQVVRGDSAAYFCASSPVYRGPLNGYTFGSGTRLTVV.

This clone was picked up a small number of times. The V gene is TRBV5-1, the J gene TRBJ1-2, with 7 bases that match TRBD1. The V gene's germline CDR1 is SGHRS and CDR2 YFSETQ. The CDR3 is 15 amino acids. V dropped 4 bases and J dropped 8; count of bases not matched to a gene: 14. The CDR3 loop reads CASSPTGVQLGGYTF. As DNA, the CDR3 is TGCGCCAGCAGCCCAACAGGGGTACAACTTGGCGGCTACACCTTC.

The V gene is TRBV24-1, the J gene TRBJ2-1, with 7 bases aligning to TRBD2. Germline V CDR1 and CDR2: KGHDR, SFDVKD. The CDR3 loop spans 15 amino acids. V lost 3 bases and J lost 8; bases outside the gene matches: 9. CDR3 nucleotide sequence: TGTGCCACCAGTGATGCGCGCCGGGGGGAGGATGAGCAGTTCTTC. This codes for CATSDARRGEDEQFF.

This chain links TRBV3-1 (or the pseudogene TRBV3-2) with TRBJ1-2; unclear D gene. Germline V lookup: CDR1 LGHDT, CDR2 YNNKEL (reference sequence). The CDR3 runs to 14 residues. Trimming cost V 1 base and J 4 bases, with 10 bases left between them. The CDR3 nucleotides read TGTGCCAGCAGCCAAGTCCCACAGATCTATGGCTACACCTTC. Protein product: CASSQVPQIYGYTF.

This clone was observed a few times. The rearrangement links TRBV28 to TRBJ1-2; 7 bases fit TRBD1. V lost 7 bases and J lost 1; bases outside the gene matches: 3. Germline values: CDR1 MDHEN, CDR2 SYDVKM. CDR3 length: 13 amino acids. The CDR3: CASTGGHNYGYTF. CDR3 nucleotides: TGTGCCAGCACAGGGGGGCATAACTATGGCTACACCTTC.